This passage covers 24 T cell receptor beta chains from one sample sequenced in a study of T cell responses to AZD1222 COVID-19 vaccine. Sequenced by immunoSEQ multiplex PCR; TCRdb stores in-frame clones only, minus some. The sample holds under 200,000 clones, approximately 94% seen once. The starting material was peripheral blood, obtained 28 days after the second dose of the MenACWY control vaccine. The receptors were sampled from an adult who received the MenACWY meningococcal vaccine as a control.

The chain uses TRBV19 and TRBJ1-1, with D uncertain. Germline lookup yields CDR1 LNHDA and CDR2 SQIVND (reference sequence). This CDR3 has 13 amino acids. V was trimmed by 6 bases and J by 4 bases, leaving 12 bases between them. CDR3: CASSSQMVTEAFF. The CDR3 DNA reads as TGTGCCAGTAGCTCCCAAATGGTCACTGAAGCTTTCTTT.

V is TRBV20-1 and J is TRBJ2-7, with 7 bases identical to TRBD2. The germline CDR1 and CDR2 sequences are DFQATT and SNEGSKA (reference sequence). The V and J ends lost 3 bases and 3 bases, in that order; junction bases with no gene match: 5. The CDR3 is 13 residues long. CDR3 bases: TGCAGTGCTAGTTCTCCTAGCGGCTACGAGCAGTACTTC. It translates to CSASSPSGYEQYF.

This chain uses TRBV5-1 with TRBJ1-2; 8 bases fit TRBD1. The CDR3 contains 13 residues. CDR1 and CDR2 from the germline V gene are SGHRS and YFSETQ. With 0 bases clipped from V and 8 bases from J, the junction kept 3 bases outside the gene matches. CDR3 nucleotide sequence: TGCGCCAGCAGCTTGGGGACAGGGAACGGCTACACCTTC. Protein sequence: CASSLGTGNGYTF.

The V gene is TRBV6-5, the J gene TRBJ1-2; D gene uncertain. Trimming cost V 6 bases and J 6 bases, with 8 bases left between them. Germline V gives CDR1 MNHEY, CDR2 SVGAGI. The CDR3 spans 11 residues. The CDR3 sequence is CASRPGDGYTF. For the CDR3, the DNA is TGTGCCAGCAGGCCTGGGGATGGCTACACCTTC.

The J gene is TRBJ2-7, the V gene TRBV19; 7 nucleotides line up with TRBD2. V was clipped by 1 base and J by 6 bases; unmatched bases: 3. The CDR3 extends over 13 amino acids. Germline lookup yields CDR1 LNHDA and CDR2 SQIVND (reference sequence). The CDR3 DNA follows: TGTGCCAGTAGTATAGCGGGAGGTATCGAGCAGTACTTC. Its translation: CASSIAGGIEQYF.

This clone was picked up a small number of times. The gene calls are TRBV28 and TRBJ1-1; D is perhaps TRBD1 (6 bases). The V end lost 6 bases, the J end lost 1 base, and 12 bases lay between the germline ends. The CDR3 totals 14 residues. Germline lookup yields CDR1 MDHEN and CDR2 SYDVKM. CDR3 sequence (DNA): TGTGCCAGCAGCACCCGGGACAAGAACACTGAAGCTTTCTTT. This encodes CASSTRDKNTEAFF.

V is TRBV29-1 and J is TRBJ1-2; weak D call: TRBD1 (5 bases). Germline CDR1 SQVTM, CDR2 ANQGSEA. This CDR3 has 14 amino acids. V lost 2 bases and J lost 4, with 14 bases in between. CDR3 loop: CSVEKTGEAYGYTF. CDR3 DNA sequence: TGCAGCGTTGAAAAAACGGGGGAGGCCTATGGCTACACCTTC.

This rearrangement joins TRBV9 to TRBJ2-1; D gene uncertain. The germline V gene has CDR1 SGDLS and CDR2 YYNGEE. V shed 4 bases and J shed 10 bases, with 21 bases lying between them. This CDR3 is 15 amino acids long. As DNA, the CDR3 is TGTGCCAGCAGCCTCCCCTCGGACCGACCTAGGGAGCAGTTCTTC. Translated: CASSLPSDRPREQFF. The complete variable domain, with remaining parts taken from reference TRBV9 and TRBJ2-1, reads DSGVTQTPKHLITATGQRVTLRCSPRSGDLSVYWYQQSLDQGLQFLIQYYNGEERAKGNILERFSAQQFPDLHSELNLSSLELGDSALYFCASSLPSDRPREQFFGPGTRLTVL.

The V call is TRBV7-2, the J call TRBJ1-5, with D maybe TRBD1 (5 bases). Trimming stripped 4 bases from V and 7 bases from J, with 23 bases between. CDR1 and CDR2 (germline): SGHTA, FQGNSA. The CDR3 has 17 amino acids. The CDR3 DNA reads as TGTGCCAGCAGCTACCCTGGGGACCCCACGAGGCACCAGCCCCAGCATTTT. This encodes CASSYPGDPTRHQPQHF.

The V call is TRBV6-2 or TRBV6-3, the J call TRBJ2-3; TRBD2 aligns across 7 bases. CDR3 length: 15 amino acids. After removal of 0 bases from V and 4 bases from J, the junction contained 4 bases not matched to a gene. CDR1 MNHEY and CDR2 SVGEGT come from the germline V gene. This CDR3 reads CASSYSPTSADTQYF. CDR3 bases: TGTGCCAGCAGTTACTCCCCTACTAGCGCAGATACGCAGTATTTT.

This chain links TRBV5-1 with TRBJ1-4; 10 bases align to TRBD1. The V and J ends lost 4 bases and 8 bases, in that order; junction bases with no gene match: 5. Germline CDR1 is SGHRS and CDR2 is YFSETQ. This CDR3 is built from 14 residues. The CDR3 DNA reads as TGCGCCAGCAGCCCAGTGACAGGGGGCGAAAAACTGTTTTTT. Amino acids: CASSPVTGGEKLFF.

The chain links TRBV15 to TRBJ1-3; D gene uncertain. Germline V gives CDR1 LNHNV, CDR2 YYDKDF (reference sequence). This CDR3 is 16 amino acids long. V lost 0 bases to trimming and J lost 4 bases, with 13 bases between them. CDR3: CATSRDEVGIGNTIYF. The CDR3 nucleotides are TGTGCCACCAGCAGAGATGAAGTTGGGATCGGAAACACCATATATTTT.

The chain links TRBV16 to TRBJ1-4; D remains ambiguous. V lost 7 bases and J lost 5, with 5 bases in between. The CDR3 is 11 amino acids. The germline V gene encodes CDR1 KGHSY and CDR2 FQNENV. As DNA, the CDR3 is TGTGCCAGCACCCCCAATGAAAAACTGTTTTTT. Its protein is CASTPNEKLFF.

The table lists this clone with a few counts. The sample contains more than one DNA sequence encoding this CDR3. The chain employs TRBV28 and TRBJ1-2, with no clear D. CDR3 length equals 11 residues. The ends were cut back, 2 bases at V and 2 bases at J, with 0 bases in the middle. Germline V gene sequence: CDR1 MDHEN, CDR2 SYDVKM. Here the CDR3 DNA reads TGTGCCAGCAGTTTAAACTATGGCTACACCTTC. It codes for CASSLNYGYTF.

The chain employs TRBV7-3 and TRBJ2-5; D is undetermined. The ends were cut back, 1 base at V and 2 bases at J, with 5 bases in the middle. CDR1 is SGHTA and CDR2 is FQGTGA in the germline V gene. There are 13 residues in the CDR3. For the CDR3, the DNA is TGTGCCAGCAGCTTAAACAGTCAAGAGACCCAGTACTTC. This sequence encodes CASSLNSQETQYF.

The chain combines TRBV7-2 with TRBJ2-7; D is uncertain. CDR1 is SGHTA and CDR2 is FQGNSA in the germline V gene. Trimming shortened V by 1 base and J by 6 bases, and 10 bases separated the two germline ends. The CDR3 runs to 13 residues. The CDR3 loop is CASSLDWIREQYF. Here the CDR3 DNA reads TGTGCCAGCAGCTTAGACTGGATTCGCGAGCAGTACTTC.

The gene calls are TRBV6-2 or TRBV6-3 and TRBJ1-5; 8 bases agree with TRBD1. CDR1 is MNHEY, CDR2 SVGEGT, per germline. Losses at the gene ends were 5 bases for V and 3 bases for J; bases not matched to a gene: 6. CDR3 size: 15 residues. The CDR3 spells CASSRGTGDNQPQHF. The DNA of the CDR3 is TGTGCCAGCAGTCGAGGGACAGGCGACAATCAGCCCCAGCATTTT.

The chain carries TRBV13 and TRBJ2-7; TRBD1 agrees at 12 bases. V lost 5 bases and J lost 12; bases outside the gene matches: 14. Germline lookup yields CDR1 PRHDT and CDR2 FYEKMQ (reference sequence). The length of the CDR3 is 15 residues. CDR3 sequence reads: CASSTPGQGARVPYF. In DNA form, the CDR3 reads TGTGCCAGCAGCACCCCGGGACAGGGGGCAAGGGTTCCGTACTTC.

The chain is built from TRBV30 and TRBJ1-2; no clear D. The V gene's germline CDR1 is GTSNPN and CDR2 SVGIG (reference sequence). Trimming removed 2 bases at V and 8 bases at J, with 9 bases between. CDR3 length: 11 amino acids. The CDR3 DNA sequence: TGTGCCTGGAGTTCTCTCCTAGGCTACACCTTC. It specifies CAWSSLLGYTF. Full variable domain (remainder filled in from reference TRBV30 and TRBJ1-2): SQTIHQWPATLVQPVGSPLSLECTVEGTSNPNLYWYRQAAGRGLQLLFYSVGIGQISSEVPQNLSASRPQDRQFILSSKKLLLSDSGFYLCAWSSLLGYTFGSGTRLTVV.

This clone was found a few times. The J gene is TRBJ1-2, the V gene TRBV7-9, with D unresolved. Germline values: CDR1 SEHNR, CDR2 FQNEAQ (reference sequence). Trimming pared 0 bases from V and 2 bases from J, leaving 10 bases between. The CDR3 totals 15 residues. The CDR3 here is CASSLAPTPNYGYTF. The CDR3 coding sequence is TGTGCCAGCAGCTTAGCACCGACCCCCAACTATGGCTACACCTTC.

This clone was detected a few times. The V call is TRBV6-2 or TRBV6-3, the J call TRBJ2-7; perhaps TRBD1 as D (6 bases). CDR1 is MNHEY, CDR2 SVGEGT, per germline. Trimming stripped 0 bases from V and 3 bases from J, with 18 bases between. The CDR3 length is 17 residues. The DNA of the CDR3 is TGTGCCAGCAGTTACTCGATTACGGGACAAGGTCTCTACGAGCAGTACTTC. Translation: CASSYSITGQGLYEQYF.

The gene calls are TRBV30 and TRBJ2-5; 8 bases map to TRBD2. V lost 2 bases, J lost 5 bases, and 10 bases stayed unmatched. The germline CDR1 and CDR2 sequences are GTSNPN and SVGIG (reference sequence). The CDR3 runs to 15 residues. CDR3 in amino acids: CAWSQTGTSKETQYF. As DNA, the CDR3 is TGTGCCTGGAGTCAAACCGGGACTAGTAAGGAGACCCAGTACTTC.

This clone came up once. The chain employs TRBV5-1 and TRBJ1-1; unclear D gene. The CDR3 sequence is 16 residues long. Trimming shortened V by 6 bases and J by 0 bases, and 18 bases separated the two germline ends. Germline lookup yields CDR1 SGHRS and CDR2 YFSETQ. CDR3 residues: CASNPRGSGMNTEAFF. The CDR3 region has the DNA TGCGCCAGCAACCCCCGAGGGAGTGGGATGAACACTGAAGCTTTCTTT. The entire variable domain, with the rest obtained from reference TRBV5-1 and TRBJ1-1, is as follows: KAGVTQTPRYLIKTRGQQVTLSCSPISGHRSVSWYQQTPGQGLQFLFEYFSETQRNKGNFPGRFSGRQFSNSRSEMNVSTLELGDSALYLCASNPRGSGMNTEAFFGQGTRLTVV.

V gene TRBV3-1 (or the pseudogene TRBV3-2) combines with J gene TRBJ1-2; no reliable D call. The ends were cut back, 4 bases at V and 0 bases at J, with 15 bases in the middle. Germline V CDR1 and CDR2: LGHDT, YNNKEL (reference sequence). This CDR3 region has 16 residues. CDR3 nucleotide sequence: TGTGCCAGCAGCCCCAACCCAGAACCCACTAACTATGGCTACACCTTC. The encoded protein is CASSPNPEPTNYGYTF.